This passage covers 27 T cell receptor beta chains from one sample sequenced in a study of blood T cell repertoires in COVID-19. The assay was immunoSEQ multiplex PCR, and TCRdb's table has in-frame clones only and misses some. The sample gives some 250,000 clones, approximately 86% of which show up once; over 3% is in the top ten. The sample taken for sequencing was peripheral blood. The receptors come from a woman under 40 who had recovered from COVID-19.

The chain joins TRBV5-5 to TRBJ2-7, with TRBD1 matching over 7 bases. Germline CDR1 is SGHKS and CDR2 is YYEKEE (reference sequence). The CDR3 is 14 amino acids. The J segment lost 2 bases and the V segment lost 4 bases, leaving 6 bases of the junction unmatched. The CDR3 here is CASSHRDSAYEQYF. The CDR3 DNA follows: TGTGCCAGCAGCCATCGGGACAGTGCCTACGAGCAGTACTTC.

The chain couples TRBV21-1 to TRBJ2-7; TRBD1 was called by the table and not checked on the DNA. TRBV21-1 is termed a pseudogene. The CDR3 consists of 12 residues. In nucleotides, the CDR3 is TGTGCCAGCAGCAAAGCGCTACAGGGTGAATACTTC. Translating gives CASSKALQGEYF.

This rearrangement joins TRBV2 to TRBJ1-5; 9 bases match TRBD1. V trimming: 3 bases; J trimming: 3 bases; junction bases outside the gene matches: 3. Per germline, CDR1 SNHLY and CDR2 FYNNEI. The CDR3 loop spans 15 amino acids. The CDR3 bases are TGTGCCAGCAGTGACGGGACAGGGCACAATCAGCCCCAGCATTTT. As protein: CASSDGTGHNQPQHF.

The genes are TRBV2 and TRBJ1-1; possible D gene TRBD1, 6 bases. The CDR3 totals 14 residues. V shed 6 bases and J shed 0 bases, with 11 bases lying between them. Looked up from germline, CDR1 is SNHLY and CDR2 is FYNNEI. Here the CDR3 reads CASRDHRVNTEAFF. DNA of the CDR3: TGTGCCAGCAGGGACCACAGGGTGAACACTGAAGCTTTCTTT.

The V gene is TRBV4-2, the J gene TRBJ2-1, with 8 bases fitting TRBD2. Germline CDR1 reads LGHNA; CDR2 reads YNFKEQ. CDR3 length: 18 amino acids. V was clipped by 1 base and J by 4 bases; unmatched bases: 12. The chain's CDR3 is CASSQGPEPGGGYNEQFF. The CDR3 DNA reads TGTGCCAGCAGCCAAGGCCCCGAGCCGGGGGGGGGATACAATGAGCAGTTCTTC.

V is TRBV11-2 and J is TRBJ2-3; 12 bases line up with TRBD2. V gave up 5 bases and J gave up 6 bases; unmatched junction bases: 6. The CDR3 extends over 15 amino acids. CDR1 and CDR2 (germline): SGHAT, FQNNGV. CDR3 bases: TGTGCCAGCAGCGCGCGGACTAGCGGGGTTGATACGCAGTATTTT. Residues: CASSARTSGVDTQYF.

The chain couples TRBV2 to TRBJ1-4; 9 nucleotides line up with TRBD1. Germline V gene data show CDR1 as SNHLY and CDR2 as FYNNEI. Trimming removed 5 bases from V and 0 bases from J; junction bases left unmatched: 7. This CDR3 spans 17 amino acids. CDR3 loop: CASSNPDRGATNEKLFF. CDR3 bases: TGTGCCAGCAGTAATCCGGACAGGGGAGCAACTAATGAAAAACTGTTTTTT.

The chain joins TRBV6-5 to TRBJ2-3, with D perhaps TRBD1 (6 bases). V was shortened by 2 bases and J by 2 bases, with 8 bases between the two germline ends. The CDR3 contains 14 residues. Germline CDR1 and CDR2: MNHEY and SVGAGI. CDR3 bases: TGTGCCAGCAGTTACAGGGGGAACACAGATACGCAGTATTTT. Translating it yields CASSYRGNTDTQYF.

V gene TRBV5-1 combines with J gene TRBJ2-7; 7 bases fit TRBD1. This CDR3 has 15 amino acids. The germline gives CDR1 SGHRS, CDR2 YFSETQ. J lost 5 bases, V lost 6 bases, and 14 bases had no gene match. CDR3 in DNA: TGCGCCAGCACAATAGCTACAGGGGAGAATAACGAGCAGTACTTC. This codes for CASTIATGENNEQYF.

The V and J genes are TRBV9 and TRBJ1-2, with 7 bases aligning to TRBD1. This CDR3 spans 14 amino acids. Trimming took 4 bases from V and 4 from J; bases not matched to a gene: 7. Germline V gene data show CDR1 as SGDLS and CDR2 as YYNGEE. The CDR3 nucleotides read TGTGCCAGCAGCTCACAGGGGATCAGCTATGGCTACACCTTC. Encoded protein: CASSSQGISYGYTF.

The chain is built from TRBV27 and TRBJ2-1; D uncertain. Trimming took 0 bases from V and 1 from J, leaving 13 bases between them. This CDR3 spans 17 amino acids. Germline V gene lookup returns CDR1 MNHEY and CDR2 SMNVEV (reference sequence). The CDR3 protein is CASSLSKVAVSYNEQFF. CDR3 nucleotides: TGTGCCAGCAGTTTATCGAAGGTGGCGGTATCCTACAATGAGCAGTTCTTC.

CDR3 sequence (DNA): TGTGCCAGCAGCTCTGGCGGGGGGACCACAGATACGCAGTATTTT. Amino acids: CASSSGGGTTDTQYF. V is TRBV5-4 and J is TRBJ2-3; 8 bases align to TRBD2. This CDR3 is built from 15 residues. The germline CDR1 and CDR2 sequences are SGHNT and YYREEE (reference sequence). The V gene end was trimmed by 3 bases and the J gene end by 2 bases; junction bases not matched to a gene: 5.

This sequence joins TRBV27 and TRBJ1-4, with 7 bases that match TRBD1. This CDR3 is 15 amino acids long. Germline V gene lookup returns CDR1 MNHEY and CDR2 SMNVEV (reference sequence). The V gene end was trimmed by 3 bases and the J gene end by 4 bases; junction bases not matched to a gene: 5. As DNA, the CDR3 is TGTGCCAGCAGTTTGTTCTACAGGGGTAATGAAAAACTGTTTTTT. Residues: CASSLFYRGNEKLFF.

This rearrangement joins TRBV7-2 to TRBJ2-1; 7 nucleotides agree with TRBD1. Germline V lookup: CDR1 SGHTA, CDR2 FQGNSA. Trimming removed 5 bases from V and 9 bases from J; junction bases left unmatched: 10. The CDR3 runs 14 residues. The CDR3 DNA reads TGTGCCAGCAGCCAGGACTCCCCAGGGGGTGAGCAGTTCTTC. This gives the protein CASSQDSPGGEQFF.

The gene calls are TRBV19 and TRBJ1-5, with D maybe TRBD1 (5 bases). The germline gives CDR1 LNHDA, CDR2 SQIVND (reference sequence). The V gene lost 4 bases and the J gene lost 0 bases, with 19 bases spanning the gap. The CDR3 has 18 amino acids. CDR3 amino acids: CASSNILEGEYSNQPQHF. CDR3 bases: TGTGCCAGTAGTAACATACTCGAAGGGGAATATAGCAATCAGCCCCAGCATTTT.

The rearrangement links TRBV11-2 to TRBJ2-1; 7 bases map to TRBD2. Germline V gives CDR1 SGHAT, CDR2 FQNNGV. The trim removed 0 bases at V and 2 bases at J, leaving 7 bases unmatched. The CDR3 is made up of 17 amino acids. CDR3 sequence reads: CASSLDGERGTYNEQFF. CDR3 in DNA: TGTGCCAGCAGCTTAGATGGTGAGCGGGGTACCTACAATGAGCAGTTCTTC.

The chain recombines TRBV7-9 with TRBJ1-1; D perhaps matches TRBD1 (6 bases). This CDR3 comprises 16 residues. V was pared by 5 bases and J by 7 bases, with 23 bases between. The germline CDR1 and CDR2 sequences are SEHNR and FQNEAQ (reference sequence). In DNA form, the CDR3 reads TGTGCCAGCAGCCCCCCGGGGGGACAACTCGATTTTGAAGCTTTCTTT. This codes for CASSPPGGQLDFEAFF.

The chain uses TRBV6-6 and TRBJ2-7; TRBD2 matches at 10 bases. Germline V CDR1 and CDR2: MNHNY, SVGAGI (reference sequence). The V segment lost 5 bases and the J segment 5 bases; nucleotides outside the gene matches: 18. The length of the CDR3 is 18 residues. In DNA form, the CDR3 reads TGTGCCAGCAGTCCCGAAACCTTCAGCGGGGGGGCCGGGAACGAGCAGTACTTC. This encodes CASSPETFSGGAGNEQYF.

In nucleotides, the CDR3 is TGTGCCAGCAGCTTAGATCAAGGACAGTACTACGAGCAGTACTTC. Encoded protein: CASSLDQGQYYEQYF. The chain couples TRBV11-2 to TRBJ2-7; possible D gene TRBD1, 6 bases. Per germline, CDR1 SGHAT and CDR2 FQNNGV. CDR3 size: 15 residues. Trimming took 0 bases from V and 3 from J, leaving 12 bases between them. The full variable domain, in which reference TRBV11-2 and TRBJ2-7 provide the parts outside the CDR3, is EAGVAQSPRYKIIEKRQSVAFWCNPISGHATLYWYQQILGQGPKLLIQFQNNGVVDDSQLPKDRFSAERLKGVDSTLKIQPAKLEDSAVYLCASSLDQGQYYEQYFGPGTRLTVT.

The chain has TRBV10-3 and TRBJ2-2; D is perhaps TRBD1 (6 bases). Looked up from germline, CDR1 is ENHRY and CDR2 is SYGVKD. Trimming left V 2 bases short and J 0 bases short, with 10 bases between. There are 16 residues in the CDR3. CDR3 nucleotides: TGTGCCATCAGTGAGGGTGGGGGCGCGAACACCGGGGAGCTGTTTTTT. As protein: CAISEGGGANTGELFF.

This clone was seen a few times. The chain uses TRBV15 and TRBJ1-2, with a possible D match to TRBD1 (6 bases). This CDR3 is built from 15 residues. Germline assignment: CDR1 LNHNV and CDR2 YYDKDF (reference sequence). V was pared by 1 base and J by 7 bases, with 16 bases between. DNA for the CDR3: TGTGCCACCAGCAGAGTACAGGGAAGTGGCAGTGGCTACACCTTC. The encoded protein is CATSRVQGSGSGYTF.

The rearrangement links TRBV4-2 to TRBJ2-5, with D tentatively TRBD1 (6 bases). Trimming cost V 0 bases and J 2 bases, with 16 bases left between them. Germline loops: CDR1 LGHNA, CDR2 YNFKEQ. This CDR3 comprises 17 residues. This chain's CDR3 is CASSQEGTRRRQETQYF. In nucleotides, the CDR3 is TGTGCCAGCAGCCAAGAAGGGACACGGCGTAGGCAAGAGACCCAGTACTTC.

J is TRBJ2-3 and V is TRBV11-3, with D tentatively TRBD2 (6 bases). The CDR3 is 14 amino acids. Between the trimmed V and J ends, which lost 7 bases and 2 bases, there was a span of 13 bases. CDR1 SGHNT and CDR2 YENEEA come from the germline V gene. Here the CDR3 DNA reads TGTGCCAGCACCTCGGTGGGACTCACAGATACGCAGTATTTT. Translating gives CASTSVGLTDTQYF.

This clone was counted between two and nine times. The rearrangement joins TRBV5-6 to TRBJ1-6; TRBD1 agrees at 7 bases. The CDR3 is 15 residues long. CDR1 and CDR2 from the germline V gene are SGHDT and YYEEEE. Trimming at V came to 4 bases and at J to 9 bases, leaving 10 bases not matched to a gene. The CDR3 here is CASSDGPTGFSPLHF. The DNA of the CDR3 is TGTGCCAGCAGCGACGGACCGACAGGGTTTTCACCCCTCCACTTT.

The chain joins TRBV6-5 to TRBJ1-3; D uncertain. CDR1 and CDR2 from the germline V gene are MNHEY and SVGAGI. V was clipped by 5 bases and J by 2 bases, with 7 bases between them. The CDR3 is 13 residues long. The chain's CDR3 is CASSNLAGNTIYF. The CDR3 nucleotides are TGTGCCAGCAGTAACCTAGCTGGAAACACCATATATTTT.

The V call is TRBV5-4, the J call TRBJ2-1; 7 nucleotides agree with TRBD1. Germline-derived CDR1 and CDR2 are SGHNT and YYREEE (reference sequence). J lost 4 bases, V lost 0 bases, and 4 bases had no gene match. This CDR3 comprises 15 residues. In DNA, the CDR3 is TGTGCCAGCAGCTTGGCACAGGGGCCGTACAATGAGCAGTTCTTC. This encodes CASSLAQGPYNEQFF.

V is TRBV29-1 and J is TRBJ2-7; 7 bases agree with TRBD1. Trimming removed 7 bases from V and 2 bases from J; junction bases left unmatched: 5. Germline V gene sequence: CDR1 SQVTM, CDR2 ANQGSEA. This CDR3 spans 12 amino acids. CDR3 region: CSAKQGTYEQYF. CDR3 DNA sequence: TGCAGCGCTAAACAGGGGACCTACGAGCAGTACTTC.